This TCR beta chain was documented in a study of glioma-infiltrating T cells after dendritic cell vaccination. In the study overall: Samples are from glioblastoma patients in Phase I and II dendritic cell vaccine trials.

All glioblastoma patients lacked an isocitrate dehydrogenase mutation. The PCR used 60 V beta and 13 J beta primers. This table comes from immunoSEQ multiplex PCR, and its TCRdb copy is limited to in-frame clones, with some not included. This table has tens of thousands of clones, about 87% appearing once. The germline gives CDR1 LGHNT, CDR2 FRNRAP. Trimming cost V 5 bases and J 8 bases; bases outside gene matches: 7. The length of the CDR3 is 16 residues. The receptor comes from a human donor with glioblastoma. Sample: blood, taken before dendritic cell vaccination. This chain links TRBV12-5 with TRBJ2-4; 15 bases are a match to TRBD2. The CDR3 protein is CASGGGLAGGLDIQYF. The CDR3, as DNA: TGTGCTAGTGGTGGTGGACTAGCGGGGGGGTTAGACATTCAGTACTTC. Together with reference TRBV12-5 and TRBJ2-4, the CDR3 gives the full variable domain: DARVTQTPRHKVTEMGQEVTMRCQPILGHNTVFWYRQTMMQGLELLAYFRNRAPLDDSGMPKDRFSAEMPDATLATLKIQPSEPRDSAVYFCASGGGLAGGLDIQYFGAGTRLSVL.